This entry features one T cell receptor beta chain sequence. Its specificity is not known. This sample stems from a study of beta chain features in type 1 diabetes. At the level of the study: Analysis included 100 million to 140 million sorted cells drawn from all samples.

Overall study results and limits: Within patients, naive, central memory and Treg TCRB repertoires seemed more similar than within healthy donors.

Based on CD45RO/CCR7/CD25/CD127/CD95/CD27, CD4+ regulatory, stem cell-like memory, naive and central memory cells were sorted. The investigators reverse transcribed all of the isolated RNA, so they sequenced expressed TCRB transcripts. Around 3.7 million reads was the average for naive, central memory and regulatory T cell samples. Method: immunoSEQ multiplex PCR; TCRdb's copy keeps in-frame clones and lacks some. The sample holds around 300,000 clones, 11% seen once. Trimming removed 8 bases from V and 2 bases from J; junction bases left unmatched: 6. The CDR3 runs 14 residues. Germline V CDR1 and CDR2: MNHEY, SMNVEV (reference sequence).

Sequences were obtained from naive CD4+ T cells from blood. The receptor's source is a woman aged 25-40 years in good health. The chain recombines TRBV27 with TRBJ2-3, with 8 bases fitting TRBD2. Here the CDR3 reads CASHPGLDTDTQYF. CDR3 coding DNA: TGTGCCAGCCATCCGGGACTAGACACAGATACGCAGTATTTT.